The entry below describes one T cell receptor (beta chain). Antigen specificity is unknown. These data come from a study of shared clonotypes between healthy human individuals. Study-level points and caveats: Rarefaction exposed incomplete sorted-subset sequencing despite large depth. Lower generation probabilities were found for non-shared clonotypes than for those shared by all four donors. Estimated richness was generally greater in naive than memory subsets.

Only in-frame clones appear in the TCRdb table, and some are missing; sequencing was by immunoSEQ multiplex PCR. The sample shows about 1.5 million clones, under 99% of them seen only once. The study separated CD4+ cells into CD45RA+ naive and CD45RA-negative memory subsets. V was cut by 7 bases and J by 0 bases, with 19 bases left in between. The CDR3 loop spans 17 amino acids. Germline V lookup: CDR1 MNHEY, CDR2 SMNVEV (reference sequence). The rearrangement uses TRBV27 and TRBJ2-1, with a weak D call TRBD2 (6 bases). Sequenced sample: naive CD4+ T cells sorted from blood. As to subset: CD45RA+ positively selected. This receptor was taken from a man aged 25-40 years in good health. CDR3 protein: CASTTLGGYGSYNEQFF. CDR3 in DNA: TGTGCCAGCACGACTCTGGGGGGTTACGGCTCCTACAATGAGCAGTTCTTC.